Following are 3 T cell receptor beta chains from one sample sequenced in a study of blood T cell repertoires in COVID-19. Sequenced by immunoSEQ multiplex PCR; TCRdb stores in-frame clones only, minus some. The repertoire holds over 70,000 clones, with roughly 85% as singletons. The sample comprised peripheral blood. These receptors were obtained from a man older than 75 with acute or convalescent COVID-19.

In DNA, the CDR3 is TGTGCCAGCAGTCCGATTAGCTCTGGGGCCAACGTCCTGACTTTC. Protein: CASSPISSGANVLTF. The chain uses TRBV6-2 or TRBV6-3 and TRBJ2-6; D uncertain. Trimming took 5 bases from V and 0 from J, leaving 8 bases between them. Germline CDR1 MNHEY, CDR2 SVGEGT. The CDR3 has 15 amino acids.

This rearrangement joins TRBV5-1 to TRBJ2-7; tentative D call: TRBD1 (6 bases). The CDR3 covers 15 residues. Germline CDR1 is SGHRS and CDR2 is YFSETQ. Trimming took 6 bases from V and 0 from J, leaving 16 bases between them. CDR3 sequence reads: CASTPGTPRSYEQYF. The CDR3 coding sequence is TGCGCCAGCACCCCCGGGACACCACGCTCCTACGAGCAGTACTTC.

This chain connects TRBV5-1 to TRBJ1-2, with 8 nucleotides matching TRBD1. Germline loops: CDR1 SGHRS, CDR2 YFSETQ. The CDR3 runs 15 residues. V was clipped by 0 bases and J by 8 bases; unmatched bases: 9. The CDR3 loop is CASSLVQGAGVGYTF. Here the CDR3 DNA reads TGCGCCAGCAGCTTGGTCCAGGGGGCTGGGGTCGGCTACACCTTC.